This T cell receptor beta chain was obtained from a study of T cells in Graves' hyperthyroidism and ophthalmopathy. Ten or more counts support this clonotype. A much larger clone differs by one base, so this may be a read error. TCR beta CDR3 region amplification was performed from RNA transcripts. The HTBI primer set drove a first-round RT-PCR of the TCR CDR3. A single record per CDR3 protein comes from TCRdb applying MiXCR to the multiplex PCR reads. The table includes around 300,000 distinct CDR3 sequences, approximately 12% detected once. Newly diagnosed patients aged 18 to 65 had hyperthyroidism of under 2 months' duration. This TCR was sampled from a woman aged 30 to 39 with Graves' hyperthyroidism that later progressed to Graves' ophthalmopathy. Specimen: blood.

CDR3 region: CASSKETQYF. DNA of the CDR3: TGTGCCAGCAGCAAAGAGACCCAGTACTTC. The chain recombines TRBV28 with TRBJ2-5; D not certain. The V and J ends lost 6 bases and 3 bases respectively, with 2 bases between them. From germline, CDR1 is MDHEN and CDR2 SYDVKM. The CDR3 has 10 amino acids.